This entry lists 14 T cell receptor beta chains sequenced from one sample in a study of technical replicates of blood from a handful of donors. Data came from immunoSEQ multiplex PCR; TCRdb stores just in-frame clones and leaves some out. The data contain more than 75,000 clones, roughly 94% of them seen just once; the ten biggest clones take up about 0.25%. Sequenced: T cells isolated from PBMCs. These receptors were taken from a human donor in good health.

The rearrangement joins TRBV30 to TRBJ1-5; D may be TRBD1 (6 bases). The V and J ends lost 2 bases and 4 bases respectively, with 9 bases between them. This CDR3 is 13 amino acids long. CDR1 and CDR2 from the germline V gene are GTSNPN and SVGIG (reference sequence). The CDR3 DNA reads as TGTGCCTGGAGTCCCCAGGGGAATCAGCCCCAGCATTTT. Protein: CAWSPQGNQPQHF.

The CDR3, as DNA: TGTGCCAGCAGCAAAGGGGGCAGGGACGGCTACACCTTC. Its protein product is CASSKGGRDGYTF. The chain couples TRBV7-9 to TRBJ1-2; 7 nucleotides line up with TRBD1. Germline-derived CDR1 and CDR2 are SEHNR and FQNEAQ (reference sequence). The CDR3 is made up of 13 amino acids. J gave up 8 bases and V 5 bases, and 8 bases lay outside the gene matches. Complete variable domain (other parts from reference TRBV7-9 and TRBJ1-2): DTGVSQNPRHKITKRGQNVTFRCDPISEHNRLYWYRQTLGQGPEFLTYFQNEAQLEKSRLLSDRFSAERPKGSFSTLEIQRTEQGDSAMYLCASSKGGRDGYTFGSGTRLTVV.

The chain employs TRBV2 and TRBJ2-3; possibly TRBD2 for D (6 bases). V was pared by 8 bases and J by 5 bases, with 20 bases between. Germline CDR1 reads SNHLY; CDR2 reads FYNNEI. The CDR3 totals 15 residues. The CDR3 region is CASSLMAGKKDTQYF. For the CDR3, the DNA is TGTGCCAGCTCCCTAATGGCGGGGAAGAAAGATACGCAGTATTTT.

V gene TRBV6-5 combines with J gene TRBJ1-4; D is perhaps TRBD1 (6 bases). Per germline, CDR1 MNHEY and CDR2 SVGAGI. The germline V and J ends were trimmed by 6 bases and 8 bases, with 13 bases remaining between them. The CDR3 spans 13 residues. The DNA for the CDR3 is TGTGCCAGCAGGCAACAGGGCACCGAAAAACTGTTTTTT. It codes for CASRQQGTEKLFF.

The rearrangement uses TRBV10-3 and TRBJ2-1; 16 positions agree with TRBD2. The trim removed 6 bases at V and 7 bases at J, leaving 6 bases unmatched. CDR1 is ENHRY, CDR2 SYGVKD, per germline. This CDR3 is built from 16 residues. The CDR3 region is CAISSGTSGRANEQFF. DNA of the CDR3: TGTGCCATCAGCTCCGGGACTAGCGGGAGGGCGAATGAGCAGTTCTTC.

This chain connects TRBV9 to TRBJ1-2; D is perhaps TRBD1 (6 bases). This CDR3 spans 12 amino acids. V lost 3 bases to trimming and J lost 8 bases, with 11 bases between them. The germline V gene has CDR1 SGDLS and CDR2 YYNGEE. The CDR3 nucleotides are TGTGCCAGCAGCGGAACAGGGATCGGCTACACCTTC. This codes for CASSGTGIGYTF.

J is TRBJ2-1 and V is TRBV6-5; a weak D match, TRBD2 (5 bases). Trimming stripped 8 bases from V and 0 bases from J, with 14 bases between. CDR1 and CDR2 from the germline V gene are MNHEY and SVGAGI. The CDR3 loop spans 15 amino acids. The CDR3 spells CASRIGVLSYNEQFF. The CDR3 coding sequence is TGTGCCAGCCGGATCGGGGTACTCTCCTACAATGAGCAGTTCTTC.

The CDR3 bases are TGCGCCAGCAGCTTGTTCCGCCTCCCGGGGACCGGGGAGCTGTTTTTT. Translating it yields CASSLFRLPGTGELFF. The rearrangement links TRBV5-1 to TRBJ2-2, with D maybe TRBD2 (5 bases). Trimming cost V 1 base and J 5 bases, with 15 bases left between them. CDR1 is SGHRS and CDR2 is YFSETQ in the germline V gene. There are 16 residues in the CDR3.

V usage is TRBV19 and J usage is TRBJ2-6; a possible D gene is TRBD2 (6 bases). V dropped 6 bases and J dropped 0 bases, with 15 bases sitting between them. Germline CDR1 reads LNHDA; CDR2 reads SQIVND (reference sequence). There are 17 residues in the CDR3. CDR3 region: CASSSSAGTSGANVLTF. DNA for the CDR3: TGTGCCAGTAGCTCCTCTGCGGGGACCTCTGGGGCCAACGTCCTGACTTTC.

Here the CDR3 reads CASSVGVLGQRYGYTF. The CDR3 nucleotides read TGTGCCAGCAGCGTAGGGGTTTTAGGACAGCGCTATGGCTACACCTTC. The V gene is TRBV9, the J gene TRBJ1-2, with TRBD1 as a possible D gene (6 bases). V was cut by 0 bases and J by 4 bases, with 16 bases left in between. Germline V gene lookup returns CDR1 SGDLS and CDR2 YYNGEE. CDR3 length: 16 residues.

The chain couples TRBV27 to TRBJ2-1; TRBD2 matches at 10 bases. CDR3 length: 15 amino acids. The germline V gene has CDR1 MNHEY and CDR2 SMNVEV (reference sequence). The J segment lost 1 base and the V segment lost 5 bases, leaving 2 bases of the junction unmatched. This CDR3 reads CASSLLAGSYNEQFF. CDR3 DNA: TGTGCCAGCAGTCTACTAGCGGGGTCCTACAATGAGCAGTTCTTC.

This clone was counted between two and nine times. The chain carries TRBV6-6 and TRBJ2-7; TRBD1 is a possible D gene (5 bases). V lost 6 bases and J lost 3, with 15 bases in between. The CDR3 loop spans 14 amino acids. The germline V gene has CDR1 MNHNY and CDR2 SVGAGI (reference sequence). CDR3 DNA sequence: TGTGCCAGCAGCCCCCAGGGTGCCAGCTACGAGCAGTACTTC. Translated: CASSPQGASYEQYF.

This clone is a singleton in its sample. The chain joins TRBV6-6 to TRBJ1-1, with D possibly being TRBD1 (6 bases). Trimming stripped 6 bases from V and 2 bases from J, with 13 bases between. The CDR3 is 14 amino acids. CDR1 is MNHNY and CDR2 is SVGAGI in the germline V gene (reference sequence). This chain's CDR3 is CASRSRGINTEAFF. The DNA of the CDR3 is TGTGCCAGCAGGTCTAGGGGGATAAACACTGAAGCTTTCTTT.

The CDR3 loop reads CASSQDTYEQYF. CDR3 in DNA: TGTGCCAGCAGCCAGGACACCTACGAGCAGTACTTC. V gene TRBV11-2 combines with J gene TRBJ2-7; TRBD1 might be the D (5 bases). Trimming pared 5 bases from V and 2 bases from J, leaving 7 bases between. The CDR3 length is 12 residues. Germline CDR1 is SGHAT and CDR2 is FQNNGV.